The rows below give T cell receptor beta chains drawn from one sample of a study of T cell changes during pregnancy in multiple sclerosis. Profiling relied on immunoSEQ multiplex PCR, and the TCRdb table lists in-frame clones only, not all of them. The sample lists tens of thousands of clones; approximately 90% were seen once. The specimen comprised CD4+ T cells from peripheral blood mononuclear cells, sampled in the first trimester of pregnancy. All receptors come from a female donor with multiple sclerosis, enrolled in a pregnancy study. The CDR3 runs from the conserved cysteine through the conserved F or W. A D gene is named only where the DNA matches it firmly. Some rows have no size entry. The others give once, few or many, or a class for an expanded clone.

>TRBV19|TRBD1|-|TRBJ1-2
TGTGCCAGTAAGGGGGCGTTGGGGTACTATGGCTACACCTTC
CASKGALGYYGYTF
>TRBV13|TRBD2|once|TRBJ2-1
TGTGCCAGCAGCCCTCGAACCGCGGGAGTGGATGAGCAGTTCTTC
CASSPRTAGVDEQFF
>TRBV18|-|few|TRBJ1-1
TGTGCCAGCTCACCACCAAACGGGAACACTGAAGCTTTCTTT
CASSPPNGNTEAFF
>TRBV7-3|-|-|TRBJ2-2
TGTGCCAGCAGCTTAAGATTTAGCGGTAACACCGGGGAGCTGTTTTTT
CASSLRFSGNTGELFF
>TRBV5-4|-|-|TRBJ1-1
TGTGCCAGCAGCTCGGGGGGGATCACCTACACTGAAGCTTTCTTT
CASSSGGITYTEAFF
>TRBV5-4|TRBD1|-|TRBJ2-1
TGTGCCAGCAGCAGCCGGACAGGGGCCAATGAGCAGTTCTTC
CASSSRTGANEQFF
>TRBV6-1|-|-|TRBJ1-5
TGTGCCAGCACACAAGTTAGCAATCAGCCCCAGCATTTT
CASTQVSNQPQHF
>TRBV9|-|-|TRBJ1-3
TGTGCCAGCAGCGGTCAGACTGGAAGGTTTAACATATATTTT
CASSGQTGRFNIYF
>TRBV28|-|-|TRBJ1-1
TGTGCCAGCAGTATCCCTTCGACAGGCAAGGGGACTGAAGCTTTCTTT
CASSIPSTGKGTEAFF
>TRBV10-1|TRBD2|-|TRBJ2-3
TGCGCCAGGAACGGGACTAGCGGGAGATCAGATACGCAGTATTTT
CARNGTSGRSDTQYF
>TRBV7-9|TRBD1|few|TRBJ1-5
TGTGCCAGCAGCCGGACAGGGGACTATCAGCCCCAGCATTTT
CASSRTGDYQPQHF
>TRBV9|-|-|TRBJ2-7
TGTGCCAGCAGCGTGTGGACTGCCGGCGAGCAGTACTTC
CASSVWTAGEQYF
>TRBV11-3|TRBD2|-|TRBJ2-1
TGTGCCAGCAGCTCACGCACTAGCGGGAGCTCCTACAATGAGCAGTTCTTC
CASSSRTSGSSYNEQFF
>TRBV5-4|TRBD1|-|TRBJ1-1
TGTGCCAGCAGCTCTATGACAGGGATGGGAGACACTGAAGCTTTCTTT
CASSSMTGMGDTEAFF
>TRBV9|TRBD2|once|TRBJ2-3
TGTGCCAGCAGCCCTCGCTGGGGGGGTGGAGATACGCAGTATTTT
CASSPRWGGGDTQYF
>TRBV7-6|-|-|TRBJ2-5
TGTGCCAGCAGCATTGGACAGAGCCAAGAGACCCAGTACTTC
CASSIGQSQETQYF
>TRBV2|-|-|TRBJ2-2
TGTGCCAGCAGTGTGTCAGAATACACCGGGGAGCTGTTTTTT
CASSVSEYTGELFF
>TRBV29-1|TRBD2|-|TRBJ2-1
TGCAGCGTCTATAGCGGGAGAAGTAATGAGCAGTTCTTC
CSVYSGRSNEQFF
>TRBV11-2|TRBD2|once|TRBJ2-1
TGTGCCAGCAGCTCTCGAGCGGGTAGCGGGAGAGTAACCTACAATGAGCAGTTCTTC
CASSSRAGSGRVTYNEQFF
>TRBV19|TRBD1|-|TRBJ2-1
TGTGCCAGTAGTATAGGAAGTTTGACAGGGGAGCAGTTCTTC
CASSIGSLTGEQFF
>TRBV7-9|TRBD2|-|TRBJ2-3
TGTGCCAGCAGCAAAGCGGGAGGGCCGGTAGATACGCAGTATTTT
CASSKAGGPVDTQYF
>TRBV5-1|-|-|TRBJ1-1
TGCGCCAGCAGCCTTAACAGGGCGACGGACACTGAAGCTTTCTTT
CASSLNRATDTEAFF
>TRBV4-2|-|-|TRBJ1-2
TGTGCCAGCAGCCATCCCCCGGGAAGAACGGGTAATGATGGCTACACCTTC
CASSHPPGRTGNDGYTF
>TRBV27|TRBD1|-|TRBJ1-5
TGTGCCAGCAGGGACAGGGTGGATCAGCCCCAGCATTTT
CASRDRVDQPQHF
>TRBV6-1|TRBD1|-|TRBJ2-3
TGTGCCAGCAGTGAGACCGACAGGGTCTCAGATACGCAGTATTTT
CASSETDRVSDTQYF
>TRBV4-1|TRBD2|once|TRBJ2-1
TGCGCCAGCAGCCAAGGGGCTAGCGGGAGGGCCTATGAGCAGTTCTTC
CASSQGASGRAYEQFF
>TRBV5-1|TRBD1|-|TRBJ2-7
TGCGCCAGCAGCTCCGGACAGGGTAACTACGAGCAGTACTTC
CASSSGQGNYEQYF
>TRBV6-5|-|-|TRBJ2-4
TGTGCCAGCAGTTACAATTCAGGGATGGCCAAAAACATTCAGTACTTC
CASSYNSGMAKNIQYF
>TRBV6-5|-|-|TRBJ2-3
TGTGCCAGCAGCATAGGAGCTAGCACAGATACGCAGTATTTT
CASSIGASTDTQYF
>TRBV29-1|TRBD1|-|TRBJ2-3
TGCAGCGTTCCACCGGCAGGGGGCTCTAGCACAGATACGCAGTATTTT
CSVPPAGGSSTDTQYF
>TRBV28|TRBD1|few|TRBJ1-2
TGTGCCAGCAGCCCAGGGGGTAACTATGGCTACACCTTC
CASSPGGNYGYTF
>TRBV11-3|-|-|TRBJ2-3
TGTGCCAGCAGCTTAGGGGGGACAAACACAGATACGCAGTATTTT
CASSLGGTNTDTQYF
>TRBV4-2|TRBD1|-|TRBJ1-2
TGTGCCAGCAGCCAAGTGGGACAGGGACAGGGGGCGAGTGGCTACACCTTC
CASSQVGQGQGASGYTF
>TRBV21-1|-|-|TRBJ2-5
TGTGCCAGCAGCAAAGCTCTCCCCTCGCTAGCGGGATGCCGAAACCTTGCCCCGGAGACCCAGTACTTC
CASSKALPSLAGCRNLAPETQYF
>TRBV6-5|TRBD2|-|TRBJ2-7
TGTGCCAGCAGTTCCGGGGGGGGGCCTATTTTCGAGCAGTACTTC
CASSSGGGPIFEQYF
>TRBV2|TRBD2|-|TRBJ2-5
TGTGCCAGCAGTGGGCTAGCGGGAGCAAAACAAGAGACCCAGTACTTC
CASSGLAGAKQETQYF
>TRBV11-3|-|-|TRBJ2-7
TGTGCCAGCAGCGTACAGGGCTACGAGCAGTACTTC
CASSVQGYEQYF
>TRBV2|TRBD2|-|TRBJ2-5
TGTGCCAGCAGCCCCCGACTAGCGGGAGGCCTAGAGACCCAGTACTTC
CASSPRLAGGLETQYF
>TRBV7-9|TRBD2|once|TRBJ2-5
TGTGCCAGCAGCCTAATATCGGGGGGTCAAGAGACCCAGTACTTC
CASSLISGGQETQYF
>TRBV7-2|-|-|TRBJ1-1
TGTGCCAGCAGCTTAGCGATTGGGACACGAGGGTTGGCTTTCTTT
CASSLAIGTRGLAFF
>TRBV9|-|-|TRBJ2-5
TGTGCCAGCAGCGTAGGGGGGAACAGGGTGGCAGAGACCCAGTACTTC
CASSVGGNRVAETQYF
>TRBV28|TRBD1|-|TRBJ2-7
TGTGCCAGCAGACGCTCCGGGACAGGGGGTTACGAGCAGTACTTC
CASRRSGTGGYEQYF
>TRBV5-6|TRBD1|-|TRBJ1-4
TGTGCCAGCAGCTTGGTGGGACAGGATAATGAAAAACTGTTTTTT
CASSLVGQDNEKLFF
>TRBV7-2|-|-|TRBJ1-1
TGTGCCAGCAGCCGGGGGTTGGGGGCTTTCTTT
CASSRGLGAFF
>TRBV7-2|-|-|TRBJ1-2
TGTGCCAGCAGCTTAGCCCAGATTCGTCTTAGGGGCGATGGCTACACCTTC
CASSLAQIRLRGDGYTF
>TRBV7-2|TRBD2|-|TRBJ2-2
TGTGCCAGCAGCTATGACGGACTAGCGTTCGGGGAGCTGTTTTTT
CASSYDGLAFGELFF
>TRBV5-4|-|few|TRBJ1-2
TGTGCCAGCAGCTCTGGGGGGTCCTATGGCTACACCTTC
CASSSGGSYGYTF
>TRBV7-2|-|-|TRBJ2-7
TGTGCCAGCAGCTCAACAGGATACGAGCAGTACTTC
CASSSTGYEQYF
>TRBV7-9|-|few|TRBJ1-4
TGTGCCAGCAGCCGGACAGACGAAAAACTGTTTTTT
CASSRTDEKLFF
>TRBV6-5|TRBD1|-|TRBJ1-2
TGTGCCAGCAGCCCAAGACAGGGTCCCTATGGCTACACCTTC
CASSPRQGPYGYTF
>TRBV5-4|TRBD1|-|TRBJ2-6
TGTGCCAGCAGCCCAGAACAGGGGTACCACTCTGGGGCCAACGTCCTGACTTTC
CASSPEQGYHSGANVLTF
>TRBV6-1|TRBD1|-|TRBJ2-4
TGTGCCAGCAGTAGGGACAGGATGGACATTCAGTACTTC
CASSRDRMDIQYF
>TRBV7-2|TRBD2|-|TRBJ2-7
TGTGCCAGCAGCTTAACCCCGGGGGGCTACGAGCAGTACTTC
CASSLTPGGYEQYF
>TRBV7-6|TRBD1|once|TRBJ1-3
TGTGCCAGCAGCGTCCGGGACAGCTCTGGAAACACCATATATTTT
CASSVRDSSGNTIYF
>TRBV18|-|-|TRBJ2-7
TGTGCCAGCTCACCACGGACTGGCGATAGTGCGCAGTACTTC
CASSPRTGDSAQYF
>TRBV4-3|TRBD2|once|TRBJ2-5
TGCGCCAGCAGCCAGGGCGGGAGGGACCAAGAGACCCAGTACTTC
CASSQGGRDQETQYF
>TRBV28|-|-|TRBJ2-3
TGTGCCAGGTACGCCGGGACACATACCAAGGGGCTCAGCACAGATACGCAGTATTTT
CARYAGTHTKGLSTDTQYF
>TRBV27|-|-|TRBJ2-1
TGTGCCAGCAGTTTATTCGCGGGAACTTACAATGAGCAGTTCTTC
CASSLFAGTYNEQFF
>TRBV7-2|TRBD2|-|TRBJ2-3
TGTGCCAGCAGCTTAGCTGGCGGGAGACGGACAGATACGCAGTATTTT
CASSLAGGRRTDTQYF
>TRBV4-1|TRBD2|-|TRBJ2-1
TGCGCCAGCAGCCAAGAGATAGCGACTAGCTCTTACAATGAGCAGTTCTTC
CASSQEIATSSYNEQFF